The present TCR beta chain was sequenced within a study of regulatory T cells in long-lasting Graves disease. Study-wide context: For a period under 3 months, newly diagnosed Graves' patients had taken antithyroid drugs.

The authors built TCR beta libraries using iRepertoire HTBI primers and Arm-PCR of CDR3 regions. TCRdb re-called the multiplex PCR reads with MiXCR, one entry per CDR3 protein. Among a few hundred thousand distinct CDR3 sequences, about 11% were seen once, and the ten largest hold under 20%. This clonotype was observed many times. The time point was: newly diagnosed GD, antithyroid drugs for less than 3 months. Generation of the TCR library employed RNA extracted from PBMCs. There are 16 residues in the CDR3. V was trimmed by 4 bases and J by 9 bases, leaving 22 bases between them. Separately, the same data were catalogued under a study of T cells in Graves' hyperthyroidism and ophthalmopathy. From that study: It was uncontrolled infection, other autoimmune disease, pregnancy or lactation that excluded patients.

The chain is built from TRBV12-3 or TRBV12-4 and TRBJ2-1, with D tentatively TRBD2 (7 bases). This TCR was recovered from a woman aged 18-29 years with Graves disease. The sample here was peripheral blood mononuclear cells (PBMCs), taken at new diagnosis, from a patient treated with antithyroid drugs. CDR3 bases: TGTGCCAGCAGTTCCGAGGGGGGGGGCTTATCGGTTGAGCAGTTCTTC. This translates into CASSSEGGGLSVEQFF.